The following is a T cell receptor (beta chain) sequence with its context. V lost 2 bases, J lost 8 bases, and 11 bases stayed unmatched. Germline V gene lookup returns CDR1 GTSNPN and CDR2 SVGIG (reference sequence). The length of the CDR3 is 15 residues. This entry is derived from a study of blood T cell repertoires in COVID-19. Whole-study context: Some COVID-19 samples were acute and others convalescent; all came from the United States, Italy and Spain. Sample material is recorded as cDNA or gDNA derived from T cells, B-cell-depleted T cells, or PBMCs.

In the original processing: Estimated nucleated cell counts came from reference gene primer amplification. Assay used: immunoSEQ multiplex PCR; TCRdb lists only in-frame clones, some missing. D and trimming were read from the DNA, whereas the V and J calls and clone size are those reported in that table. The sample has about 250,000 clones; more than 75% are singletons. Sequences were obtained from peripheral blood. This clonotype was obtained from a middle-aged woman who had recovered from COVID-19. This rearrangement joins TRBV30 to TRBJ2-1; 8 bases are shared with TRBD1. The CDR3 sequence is CAWSRDRWVLDEQFF. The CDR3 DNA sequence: TGTGCCTGGAGTCGGGACAGGTGGGTGCTCGATGAGCAGTTCTTC.